This TCR beta chain was captured in a study of T cells in Graves' hyperthyroidism and ophthalmopathy. Findings and caveats of the study: The majority of expanded thyroid clonotypes above 0.001 also appeared in blood. A 13 V-J signature model discriminated ophthalmopathy versus stable hyperthyroidism.

Amplification targeted TCR beta CDR3 regions from RNA transcripts. A set of HTBI primers served as the primers for a first-round RT-PCR of the TCR CDR3. MiXCR, applied by TCRdb to the multiplex PCR reads, yields one record per CDR3 protein. The sample has hundreds of thousands of distinct CDR3 sequences, roughly 21% seen once. Germline V CDR1 and CDR2: MNHEY, SMNVEV (reference sequence). The V and J ends lost 4 bases and 8 bases respectively, with 11 bases between them. The CDR3 contains 12 residues. Researchers barred patients who had uncontrolled infection, other autoimmune disease, pregnancy or lactation. This clonotype was counted only a few times. The target antigen is unknown.

J is TRBJ1-2 and V is TRBV27; TRBD1 might be the D (6 bases). Sequenced input: blood. The TCR comes from a man aged 35 to 55 with Graves' ophthalmopathy. The CDR3 loop reads CASSSRGGGYTF. DNA of the CDR3: TGTGCCAGCAGTTCCAGGGGCGGGGGCTACACCTTC.